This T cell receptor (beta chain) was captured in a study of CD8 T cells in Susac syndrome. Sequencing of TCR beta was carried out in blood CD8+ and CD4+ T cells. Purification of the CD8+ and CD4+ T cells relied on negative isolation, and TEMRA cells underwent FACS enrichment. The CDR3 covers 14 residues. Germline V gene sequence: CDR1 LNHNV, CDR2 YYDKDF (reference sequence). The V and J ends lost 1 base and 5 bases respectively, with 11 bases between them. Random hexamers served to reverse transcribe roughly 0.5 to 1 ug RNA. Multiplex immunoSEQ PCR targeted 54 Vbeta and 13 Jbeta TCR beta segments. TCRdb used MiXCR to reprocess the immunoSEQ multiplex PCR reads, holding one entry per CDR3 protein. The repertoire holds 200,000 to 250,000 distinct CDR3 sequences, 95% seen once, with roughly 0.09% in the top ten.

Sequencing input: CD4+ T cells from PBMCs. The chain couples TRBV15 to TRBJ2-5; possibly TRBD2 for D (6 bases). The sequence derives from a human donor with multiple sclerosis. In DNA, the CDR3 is TGTGCCACCAGCAGAGGCGGGATTCGGGAGACCCAGTACTTC. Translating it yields CATSRGGIRETQYF.